This T cell receptor beta chain derives from a study of blood T cells in healthy people across ages. The V gene lost 2 bases and the J gene lost 8 bases, with 17 bases spanning the gap. This CDR3 is built from 15 residues. In germline, CDR1 is SGHTA, CDR2 FQGNSA. A word on this clonotype: No antigen is known for it.

Primers used in a second PCR of about 7 to 12 cycles were a sample-barcoded 5' primer and a J-beta primer mix. A template-switch adaptor that had 12 random nucleotides put a tag on each cDNA molecule. TCRdb reanalysed the 5' RACE reads using MiXCR and keeps one entry per CDR3 protein. The table includes about 780,000 distinct CDR3 sequences, more than 35% detected once. General observations from the study: In long-lived donors, naive CD4+ cell counts and diversity exceeded those of aged donors.

This clonotype originated in a man older than 75 in good health. The specimen was blood. The genes are TRBV7-2 and TRBJ2-3; D call uncertain. The CDR3 DNA sequence: TGTGCCAGCAGCTTACGACACATCGGAACGGGTACGCAGTATTTT. This sequence encodes CASSLRHIGTGTQYF. The whole variable domain, remainder taken from reference TRBV7-2 and TRBJ2-3, is GAGVSQSPSNKVTEKGKDVELRCDPISGHTALYWYRQSLGQGLEFLIYFQGNSAPDKSGLPSDRFSAERTGGSVSTLTIQRTQQEDSAVYLCASSLRHIGTGTQYFGPGTRLTVL.